This T cell receptor beta chain was profiled in a study of blood T cells in healthy people across ages. Findings of the study overall: Both naive CD4+ cell counts and diversity were greater in long-lived donors than in aged donors.

The CDR3 has 18 residues. Germline-derived CDR1 and CDR2 are LGHDT and YNNKEL (reference sequence). V shed 0 bases and J shed 1 base, with 16 bases lying between them. As for this clonotype: Antigen unknown.

The authors ran a second PCR of about 6 to 11 cycles using a sample-barcoded 5' primer and a J-beta primer mix. TCRdb ran MiXCR on the 5' RACE reads and lists one entry per CDR3 protein. Of some 690,000 distinct CDR3 sequences listed, about 24% are singletons. The J gene is TRBJ2-1, the V gene TRBV3-1; TRBD2 might be the D (6 bases). The receptor was derived from a man aged 65-85 years in good health. Sequencing input: blood. CDR3 DNA: TGTGCCAGCAGCCAAGAGCCTAGGAGCGGGTATTCCTACAATGAGCAGTTCTTC. It translates to CASSQEPRSGYSYNEQFF.